The entry below describes one T cell receptor beta chain. Its antigen is unknown. This record belongs to a study of cytomegalovirus exposure and HLA in healthy donors. Study at large: There were several hundred genotyped donors. Of these, roughly 80% fell in the genetic ancestry cluster associated with self-reported Caucasian donors. Notes on the study in general: Reports credit the classifier with highly specific, highly sensitive diagnosis of cytomegalovirus status.

PCR was performed using 60 Vbeta and 13 Jbeta primers. Assay: immunoSEQ multiplex PCR; the TCRdb copy retains only in-frame clones and omits some. The table lists roughly 150,000 clones, around three quarters of them singletons. The ends were cut back, 8 bases at V and 6 bases at J, with 11 bases in the middle. Germline V CDR1 and CDR2: SEHNR, FQNEAQ (reference sequence). There are 11 residues in the CDR3. The origin of this receptor is a man aged 35 to 55 in good health and CMV-seronegative. The genes are TRBV7-9 and TRBJ2-7; perhaps TRBD2 as D (5 bases). The sequencing input was PBMCs. The CDR3 nucleotides are TGTGCCAGCCGCGGGCCCACCGAGCAGTACTTC. Protein product: CASRGPTEQYF.